This paragraph covers one T cell receptor (beta chain) sequence. V was trimmed by 0 bases and J by 0 bases, leaving 11 bases between them. CDR3 length: 16 residues. Germline CDR1 reads SGDLS; CDR2 reads YYNGEE. These data are taken from a study of blood T cell repertoires in COVID-19. At the level of the study: Acute and convalescent COVID-19 samples came from the United States, Italy and Spain.

Authors' methods: Amplification of reference gene primers was used by the study to estimate nucleated cell counts. Libraries were prepared by immunoSEQ multiplex PCR; TCRdb keeps only in-frame clonotypes and omits some of them. V and J calls and clone size are as listed in that table; D and trimming were resolved from the DNA. Altogether about 190,000 clones are present, 75% to 90% being singletons, with the ten largest covering around 1.1%. Material: peripheral blood. This chain connects TRBV9 to TRBJ2-3, with D perhaps matching TRBD1 (5 bases). This clonotype was obtained from a man aged 25-45 years with acute or convalescent COVID-19. CDR3 protein: CASSVVGRISTDTQYF. CDR3 nucleotide sequence: TGTGCCAGCAGCGTAGTGGGGCGAATTAGCACAGATACGCAGTATTTT.